This TCR beta chain emerged from a study of T cells in Graves' hyperthyroidism and ophthalmopathy. Overall study findings and caveats: In the blood, most expanded thyroid clonotypes above 0.001 appeared as well. Ophthalmopathy onset followed model prediction by a median around 6.9 months.

The source material, RNA transcripts, was used to amplify TCR beta CDR3 regions. The HTBI set primed first-round TCR CDR3 RT-PCR. TCRdb called the multiplex PCR reads again in MiXCR, with one record for every CDR3 protein. Of about 480,000 distinct CDR3 sequences listed, approximately 14% are singletons. Diagnosis of hyperthyroidism was new in patients aged 18 to 65, and its duration was under 2 months. Clinical symptoms, serum thyroxine and TRAb, thyroid ultrasound and orbital computed tomography together formed the diagnostic basis. As for this clonotype: The antigen is undetermined.

Looked up from germline, CDR1 is DFQATT and CDR2 is SNEGSKA (reference sequence). V shed 6 bases, J shed 10 bases, and the junction held 18 bases outside the gene matches. The CDR3 has 15 residues. Sequenced material: blood. This chain uses TRBV20-1 with TRBJ2-1; TRBD2 matches 7 bases. The sequence came from a woman aged 18-30 years with Graves' hyperthyroidism. The CDR3: CSASRAGEHPGEQFF. The CDR3 DNA sequence: TGCAGTGCCAGCCGGGCGGGAGAACACCCCGGGGAGCAGTTCTTC.